What follows are 29 T cell receptor beta chains derived from one specimen sequenced in a study of metastatic and nonmetastatic thyroid tumors. Via MiXCR, TCRdb re-called the PCR reads. The top ten clones hold roughly 3.8% of a sample with roughly 48,000 clones, about 20% of them seen once. Patients underwent thyroid surgery, and none had received any treatment before it. Input material: blood. These receptors were taken from a male donor with papillary thyroid cancer or a benign thyroid nodule (not recorded which). Some clones in this sample may be carry-over from other donors' samples.

The chain uses TRBV13 and TRBJ1-5; D gene uncertain. V was shortened by 0 bases and J by 6 bases, with 6 bases between the two germline ends. CDR1 PRHDT and CDR2 FYEKMQ come from the germline V gene (reference sequence). The CDR3 covers 13 residues. In nucleotides, the CDR3 is TGTGCCAGCAGCTTAGGAGGCGGTCAGCCCCAGCATTTT. This encodes CASSLGGGQPQHF.

By share of the sample, this clone is large (0.1 to 1%). V usage is TRBV6-1 and J usage is TRBJ2-5; D perhaps matches TRBD1 (6 bases). Trimming left V 5 bases short and J 1 base short, with 11 bases between. The CDR3 totals 14 residues. In germline, CDR1 is MNHNS, CDR2 SASEGT. CDR3 nucleotide sequence: TGTGCCAGCAGTCCTCGGGACATCCAAGAGACCCAGTACTTC. Protein sequence: CASSPRDIQETQYF.

This clone was detected many times. J is TRBJ1-3 and V is TRBV20-1; D is undetermined. The germline V and J ends were trimmed by 0 bases and 4 bases, with 10 bases remaining between them. Germline V gene sequence: CDR1 DFQATT, CDR2 SNEGSKA (reference sequence). This CDR3 comprises 14 residues. DNA for the CDR3: TGCAGTGCTAGAGATTACCGCAGGGGAAACACCATATATTTT. Amino acids: CSARDYRRGNTIYF.

Many counts were recorded for this clone. Here the CDR3 DNA reads TGTGCCAGCAGCCGAAACCCCGGGACAATCTATGGCTACACCTTC. Residues: CASSRNPGTIYGYTF. The rearrangement links TRBV3-1 to TRBJ1-2; maybe TRBD1 (6 bases). The CDR3 has 15 residues. Germline V gene sequence: CDR1 LGHDT, CDR2 YNNKEL (reference sequence). The V end lost 4 bases, the J end lost 4 bases, and 16 bases lay between the germline ends.

This clone showed up just a few times. This chain links TRBV28 with TRBJ1-2; no reliable D call. The CDR3 is made up of 18 amino acids. V lost 7 bases and J lost 1, with 25 bases in between. Per the germline V gene, CDR1 is MDHEN and CDR2 is SYDVKM. CDR3 sequence reads: CASIPPGTEPSVNYGYTF. DNA of the CDR3: TGTGCCAGCATCCCGCCCGGCACAGAGCCTTCTGTTAACTATGGCTACACCTTC.

Many counts were recorded for this clone. V and J are TRBV10-1 and TRBJ2-7; D possibly corresponds to TRBD1 (5 bases). Germline lookup yields CDR1 WNHNN and CDR2 SYGVQD (reference sequence). The V gene lost 0 bases and the J gene lost 9 bases, with 15 bases spanning the gap. This CDR3 region has 14 residues. The CDR3 is CASSESGQGLVQYF. CDR3 nucleotides: TGCGCCAGCAGTGAGTCGGGGCAGGGATTAGTGCAGTACTTC.

The sample holds many counts of this clone. The rearrangement uses TRBV12-3 or TRBV12-4 and TRBJ2-7; 8 nucleotides agree with TRBD1. The CDR3 totals 15 residues. V dropped 4 bases and J dropped 2; count of bases not matched to a gene: 7. The CDR3 DNA sequence: TGTGCCAGCAGTTCCTTGGACAGGGAGCCCTACGAGCAGTACTTC. It specifies CASSSLDREPYEQYF.

This clone has ten or more counts. The V call is TRBV28, the J call TRBJ1-1; D is perhaps TRBD1 (5 bases). V was pared by 6 bases and J by 11 bases, with 22 bases between. Germline loops: CDR1 MDHEN, CDR2 SYDVKM. This CDR3 has 14 amino acids. The CDR3 sequence is CASSLQWGRESAFF. The CDR3 DNA sequence: TGTGCCAGCAGCTTACAGTGGGGGAGGGAATCGGCTTTCTTT. The whole variable domain, filled in from reference TRBV28 and TRBJ1-1, reads DVKVTQSSRYLVKRTGEKVFLECVQDMDHENMFWYRQDPGLGLRLIYFSYDVKMKEKGDIPEGYSVSREKKERFSLILESASTNQTSMYLCASSLQWGRESAFFGQGTRLTVV.

This clone was counted between two and nine times. The genes are TRBV20-1 and TRBJ1-5; 9 bases match TRBD1. With V trimmed by 5 bases and J by 7 bases, 6 bases remained unmatched. Germline CDR1 and CDR2: DFQATT and SNEGSKA (reference sequence). The CDR3 length is 13 residues. The CDR3 coding sequence is TGCAGTGCTGGAGGACAGGGGTCACAGCCCCAGCATTTT. Translated: CSAGGQGSQPQHF.

This clone has only a few counts. Germline is not matched at one junction end, which may reflect a read error. This rearrangement joins TRBV6-9 to TRBJ2-2; 7 bases line up with TRBD2. Germline CDR1 and CDR2: MNHGY and SVAAGI. The CDR3 runs to 16 residues. CDR3 amino acids: CASGYGVGGTTGELFF. DNA of the CDR3: TGTGCCAGCGGTTACGGAGTGGGAGGGACTACCGGGGAGCTGTTTTTT.

In its sample, this clone was seen many times. The chain uses TRBV9 and TRBJ2-5, with 8 bases fitting TRBD2. The CDR3 covers 14 residues. Unmatched junction bases numbered 5, after V lost 3 bases and J lost 4 bases. Per the germline V gene, CDR1 is SGDLS and CDR2 is YYNGEE. In DNA, the CDR3 is TGTGCCAGCAGCGCCGGGAGGGGGGCAGAGACCCAGTACTTC. Protein: CASSAGRGAETQYF.

This clone was recorded at least ten times. V gene TRBV12-3 or TRBV12-4 combines with J gene TRBJ1-3; possible D gene TRBD1, 5 bases. Trimming took 6 bases from V and 4 from J, leaving 13 bases between them. The CDR3 spans 14 residues. This CDR3 reads CASSRAGVGNTIYF. DNA for the CDR3: TGTGCCAGCAGCAGGGCCGGGGTGGGAAACACCATATATTTT.

This clone was counted many times. Given a much more abundant clone one base away, this may be a read error. The chain links TRBV5-1 to TRBJ2-2, with D unresolved. Germline values: CDR1 SGHRS, CDR2 YFSETQ. V was pared by 0 bases and J by 1 base, with 7 bases between. The CDR3 totals 15 residues. The CDR3 DNA reads TGCGCCAGCAGCTTGGCACGAATGAACACCGGGGAGCTGTTTTTT. Protein: CASSLARMNTGELFF.

The sample holds a few counts of this clone. The gene calls are TRBV19 and TRBJ1-6, with a weak D call TRBD1 (5 bases). From germline, CDR1 is LNHDA and CDR2 SQIVND (reference sequence). The CDR3 loop spans 15 amino acids. With 5 bases removed from V and 14 bases from J, the gap between germline ends came to 22 bases. DNA of the CDR3: TGTGCCAGTAGTCACCCCGGGACGCTCTCTCTTTCCCTCCACTTT. The encoded protein is CASSHPGTLSLSLHF.

The chain couples TRBV20-1 to TRBJ1-4; weak D call: TRBD1 (5 bases). CDR1 DFQATT and CDR2 SNEGSKA come from the germline V gene (reference sequence). V lost 5 bases to trimming and J lost 8 bases, with 15 bases between them. The CDR3 loop spans 13 amino acids. CDR3 in DNA: TGCAGTGCTCGCCACCTCCAGGGAGAAAAACTGTTTTTT. This codes for CSARHLQGEKLFF.

Concerning this clone: The sample contains more than one DNA sequence encoding this CDR3. The chain employs TRBV7-6 and TRBJ2-7, with a possible D match to TRBD2 (5 bases). This CDR3 region has 13 residues. CDR1 is SGHVS and CDR2 is FNYEAQ in the germline V gene. Trimming removed 9 bases from V and 5 bases from J, with 17 bases in between. CDR3 amino acids: CASSPGSLNEQYF. Here the CDR3 DNA reads TGTGCCAGTAGCCCGGGGTCACTCAACGAGCAGTACTTC.

This clone was detected only a few times. The chain has TRBV4-1 and TRBJ2-7, with 7 bases that match TRBD2. V lost 6 bases, J lost 7 bases, and 12 bases stayed unmatched. Looked up from germline, CDR1 is MGHRA and CDR2 is YSYEKL. CDR3 size: 14 residues. The CDR3 sequence is CASSQRERDGEQYF. DNA of the CDR3: TGCGCCAGCAGTCAAAGAGAGCGGGATGGGGAGCAGTACTTC.

This clone was counted at least ten times. This rearrangement joins TRBV5-5 to TRBJ2-1; 10 nucleotides align to TRBD2. The CDR3 contains 15 residues. Per germline, CDR1 SGHKS and CDR2 YYEKEE (reference sequence). V lost 2 bases and J lost 7; bases outside the gene matches: 6. The CDR3 protein is CASSLVFSGGNEQFF. The CDR3 nucleotides are TGTGCCAGCAGCTTAGTTTTTAGCGGGGGGAATGAGCAGTTCTTC. Supplemented by reference TRBV5-5 and TRBJ2-1, the full variable domain reads DAGVTQSPTHLIKTRGQQVTLRCSPISGHKSVSWYQQVLGQGPQFIFQYYEKEERGRGNFPDRFSARQFPNYSSELNVNALLLGDSALYLCASSLVFSGGNEQFFGPGTRLTVL.

This clone came up a few times. The CDR3 sequence: CSVQTSAETQYF. The CDR3 coding sequence is TGCAGCGTTCAGACTAGCGCAGAGACCCAGTACTTC. V and J are TRBV29-1 and TRBJ2-5, with 8 positions matching TRBD2. Germline V lookup: CDR1 SQVTM, CDR2 ANQGSEA. This CDR3 comprises 12 residues. With V trimmed by 5 bases and J by 4 bases, 3 bases remained unmatched.

Remarks on this clone: A much larger clone differs by one base, so this may be a read error. The rearrangement joins TRBV7-8 to TRBJ1-4; 7 positions agree with TRBD1. The germline CDR1 and CDR2 sequences are SGHVS and FQNEAQ. The CDR3 sequence is 14 residues long. CDR3 residues: CASSLRGRDEKPFF. In DNA, the CDR3 is TGTGCCAGCAGCTTAAGGGGGCGGGATGAAAAACCGTTTTTT.

This clone was observed many times. The chain recombines TRBV5-1 with TRBJ2-2; TRBD1 might be the D (6 bases). This CDR3 is built from 16 residues. Trimming removed 1 base at V and 0 bases at J, with 10 bases between. Per germline, CDR1 SGHRS and CDR2 YFSETQ. The DNA of the CDR3 is TGCGCCAGCAGCTTGTCGTCAGGGGCGAACACCGGGGAGCTGTTTTTT. Amino acid sequence: CASSLSSGANTGELFF.

The chain recombines TRBV20-1 with TRBJ2-1, with D perhaps matching TRBD1 (6 bases). This CDR3 has 13 amino acids. V lost 8 bases and J 6 bases, leaving 17 bases between the germline ends. Germline loops: CDR1 DFQATT, CDR2 SNEGSKA (reference sequence). The CDR3, as DNA: TGCAGTCCAAACCAACCAGGGGTCAATGAGCAGTTCTTC. This codes for CSPNQPGVNEQFF.

This clone was seen a handful of times. This chain connects TRBV6-4 to TRBJ2-7; the match to TRBD2 covers 10 bases. The CDR3 contains 15 residues. Germline trimming cut 5 bases from V and 0 bases from J; bases unmatched to any gene: 4. From germline, CDR1 is MRHNA and CDR2 SNTAGT. CDR3 coding DNA: TGTGCCAGCAGTCCCGGGACTAGCGACTCCTACGAGCAGTACTTC. It encodes CASSPGTSDSYEQYF.

Many counts were recorded for this clone. This chain joins TRBV28 and TRBJ2-5; no clear D gene. The CDR3 spans 16 residues. V lost 6 bases, J lost 2 bases, and 19 bases lay in between. Germline V lookup: CDR1 MDHEN, CDR2 SYDVKM. CDR3 DNA: TGTGCCAGCAGCCCCCTAGGCGGTGTGGCTCAAGAGACCCAGTACTTC. Translated, it gives CASSPLGGVAQETQYF.

The table lists this clone with many counts. This chain connects TRBV2 to TRBJ2-1; either TRBD1 or TRBD2 may supply D (10 bases each). Trimming left V 4 bases short and J 6 bases short, with 28 bases between. Germline CDR1 SNHLY, CDR2 FYNNEI. The CDR3 consists of 19 residues. In nucleotides, the CDR3 is TGTGCCAGCAGTGCCCCCGACAGGGGGCCACTAGCGGGGATCAATGAGCAGTTCTTC. It is translated as CASSAPDRGPLAGINEQFF.

This clone occurred many times. The rearrangement uses TRBV27 and TRBJ2-5; 10 positions match TRBD1. The CDR3 is made up of 16 amino acids. CDR1 and CDR2 (germline): MNHEY, SMNVEV (reference sequence). J lost 2 bases, V lost 5 bases, and 8 bases had no gene match. The CDR3 sequence: CASSPPPGQGQETQYF. CDR3 coding DNA: TGTGCCAGCAGTCCCCCCCCGGGACAGGGGCAAGAGACCCAGTACTTC.

This chain connects TRBV30 to TRBJ1-1; no definite D call. Germline V lookup: CDR1 GTSNPN, CDR2 SVGIG (reference sequence). V lost 0 bases to trimming and J lost 1 base, with 15 bases between them. The CDR3 runs to 16 residues. CDR3 in DNA: TGTGCCTGGAGTGTACGTGGAAAAGGGTCGAACACTGAAGCTTTCTTT. Translation gives CAWSVRGKGSNTEAFF.

This clone is medium-sized (0.01 to 0.1%) within its sample. CDR3 in DNA: TGTGCCAGCTTACAGGTCATGAACACTGAAGCTTTCTTT. This sequence encodes CASLQVMNTEAFF. The chain uses TRBV2 and TRBJ1-1; TRBD1 might be the D (5 bases). The germline V gene has CDR1 SNHLY and CDR2 FYNNEI. Trimming left V 8 bases short and J 0 bases short, with 10 bases between. The CDR3 length is 13 residues.

Remarks on this clone: Because it lacks the conserved phenylalanine or tryptophan at the end, this CDR3 is likely a read error. This chain joins TRBV7-9 and TRBJ1-6; TRBD1 is a possible D gene (6 bases). Germline V gene data show CDR1 as SEHNR and CDR2 as FQNEAQ (reference sequence). This CDR3 comprises 14 residues. V lost 6 bases to trimming and J lost 7 bases, with 13 bases between them. CDR3 sequence reads: CASRFSQGNSPLHL. The CDR3 region has the DNA TGTGCCAGCAGATTTTCACAGGGAAATTCACCCCTCCACCTT.